The table lists the clone carrying this T cell receptor beta chain with many counts. The entry originates in a study of identical twins. Healthy Caucasians made up all donors. Trimming shortened V by 0 bases and J by 5 bases, and 12 bases separated the two germline ends. The CDR3 totals 15 residues. Germline V gene data show CDR1 as SGHRS and CDR2 as YFSETQ. Template switching introduced a universal primer site, and the cDNA bore unique molecular identifiers. TCRdb re-derived calls from the 5' RACE reads in MiXCR, one entry per CDR3 protein. Among 250,000 or so distinct CDR3 sequences, approximately 8.3% were seen once, and the ten largest hold over 2.5%. These sequences were also reported in another study, on yellow fever vaccine responses in identical twins.

This sequence joins TRBV5-1 and TRBJ2-1, with D unresolved. The sequence came from a woman aged 18-29 years in good health. The sequenced material came from CD8+ T cells sorted from blood. The CDR3 protein is CASSLAVAVDNEQFF. CDR3 nucleotide sequence: TGCGCCAGCAGCTTGGCCGTGGCAGTAGACAATGAGCAGTTCTTC. Drawing the rest from reference TRBV5-1 and TRBJ2-1, the complete variable domain is KAGVTQTPRYLIKTRGQQVTLSCSPISGHRSVSWYQQTPGQGLQFLFEYFSETQRNKGNFPGRFSGRQFSNSRSEMNVSTLELGDSALYLCASSLAVAVDNEQFFGPGTRLTVL.